This TCR beta chain was identified during a study of cytomegalovirus exposure and HLA in healthy donors. Study in general: Among around 170 million T cells, an earlier analysis found about 110 million unique TCR beta sequences. Broader study findings: Near-uniform donor sequencing depth was presumed by presence/absence analyses. A later analysis appeared to link common viral pathogens to several of the most significant clusters. The authors later found TCR association rates varying by HLA locus, with DRB1 most and HLA-C fewest.

Points on this clone: The target antigen is unknown.

The length of the CDR3 is 19 residues. Germline loops: CDR1 SGHNT, CDR2 YYREEE (reference sequence). Trimming at V came to 2 bases and at J to 3 bases, leaving 15 bases not matched to a gene. Researchers ran the PCR with 60 Vbeta and 13 Jbeta primers. The table came from immunoSEQ multiplex PCR; TCRdb's copy has only in-frame clones and leaves some out. This table lists about 200,000 clones. The TCR sequence derives from a man aged 25 to 40 in good health and CMV-seronegative. Material for sequencing was PBMCs. J is TRBJ2-1 and V is TRBV5-4, with 9 bases lining up with TRBD2. CDR3 in amino acids: CASSFPSVSASGIYNEQFF. Written as DNA, the CDR3 is TGTGCCAGCAGCTTTCCCAGCGTGTCCGCTAGCGGGATCTACAATGAGCAGTTCTTC.